This entry describes one TCR beta chain. The same CDR3 also results from other DNA sequences found in this sample. The data were obtained in a study of blood T cell repertoires in COVID-19. Turning to the study itself: T cells, B-cell-depleted T cells, or PBMCs supplied cDNA or gDNA.

Germline assignment: CDR1 SGDLS and CDR2 YYNGEE. V was pared by 0 bases and J by 5 bases, with 3 bases of the junction left unmatched. The CDR3 covers 16 residues. Data came from immunoSEQ multiplex PCR; TCRdb stores just in-frame clones and leaves some out. The data show about 83,000 clones, roughly nine tenths seen once. Sequencing was carried out using peripheral blood. This sequence originates from a woman in her forties or fifties with active or convalescent COVID-19. This chain uses TRBV9 with TRBJ2-5; the match to TRBD2 covers 14 bases. As DNA, the CDR3 is TGTGCCAGCAGCGTAGGACTAGCGGGGGGGCCGGAGACCCAGTACTTC. Translating it yields CASSVGLAGGPETQYF.